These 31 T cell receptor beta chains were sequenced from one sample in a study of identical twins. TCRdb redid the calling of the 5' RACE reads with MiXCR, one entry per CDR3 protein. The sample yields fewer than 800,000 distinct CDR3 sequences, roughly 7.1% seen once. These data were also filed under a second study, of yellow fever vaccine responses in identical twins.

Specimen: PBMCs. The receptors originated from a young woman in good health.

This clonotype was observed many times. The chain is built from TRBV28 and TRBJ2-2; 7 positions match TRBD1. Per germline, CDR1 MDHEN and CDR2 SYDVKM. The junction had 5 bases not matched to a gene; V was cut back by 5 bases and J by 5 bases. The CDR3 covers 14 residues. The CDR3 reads CASSPTGETGELFF. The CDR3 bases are TGTGCCAGCAGTCCCACAGGGGAAACCGGGGAGCTGTTTTTT.

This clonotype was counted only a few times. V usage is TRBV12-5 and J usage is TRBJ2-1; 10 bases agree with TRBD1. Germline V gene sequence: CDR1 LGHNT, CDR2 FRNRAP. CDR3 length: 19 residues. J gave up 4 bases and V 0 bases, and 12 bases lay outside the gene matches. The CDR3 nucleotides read TGTGCTAGTGGTTTGGTACTGGACGGGGGACAGGGGTTTTACAATGAGCAGTTCTTC. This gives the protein CASGLVLDGGQGFYNEQFF.

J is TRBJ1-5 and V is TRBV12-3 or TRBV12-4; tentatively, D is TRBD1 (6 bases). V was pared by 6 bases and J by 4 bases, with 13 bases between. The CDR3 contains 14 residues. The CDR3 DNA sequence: TGTGCCAGCAGCCGGGACACAATTAATCAGCCCCAGCATTTT. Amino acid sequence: CASSRDTINQPQHF.

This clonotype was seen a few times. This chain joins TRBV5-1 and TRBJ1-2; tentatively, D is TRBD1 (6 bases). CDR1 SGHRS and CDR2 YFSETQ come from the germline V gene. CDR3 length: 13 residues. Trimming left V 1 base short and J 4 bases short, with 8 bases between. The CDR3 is CASSLKDSYGYTF. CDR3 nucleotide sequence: TGCGCCAGCAGCTTGAAGGACAGCTATGGCTACACCTTC.

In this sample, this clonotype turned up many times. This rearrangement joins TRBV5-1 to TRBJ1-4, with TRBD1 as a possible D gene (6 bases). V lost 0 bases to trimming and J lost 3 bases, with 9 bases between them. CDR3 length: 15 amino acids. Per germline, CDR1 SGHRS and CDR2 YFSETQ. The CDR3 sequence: CASSLVAGANEKLFF. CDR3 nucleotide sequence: TGCGCCAGCAGCTTGGTGGCAGGGGCTAATGAAAAACTGTTTTTT.

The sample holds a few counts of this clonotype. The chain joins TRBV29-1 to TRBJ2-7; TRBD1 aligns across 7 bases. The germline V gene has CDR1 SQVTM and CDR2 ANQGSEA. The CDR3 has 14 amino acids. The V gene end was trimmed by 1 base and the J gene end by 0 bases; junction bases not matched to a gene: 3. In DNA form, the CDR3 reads TGCAGCGTTGAAGTTGGGACAGCCTCCTACGAGCAGTACTTC. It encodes CSVEVGTASYEQYF.

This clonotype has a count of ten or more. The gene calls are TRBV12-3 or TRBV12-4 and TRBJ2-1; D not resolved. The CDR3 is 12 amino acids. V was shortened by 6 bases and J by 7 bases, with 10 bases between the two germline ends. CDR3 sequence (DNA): TGTGCCAGCAGCAGTCTAAGGAATGAGCAGTTCTTC. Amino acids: CASSSLRNEQFF.

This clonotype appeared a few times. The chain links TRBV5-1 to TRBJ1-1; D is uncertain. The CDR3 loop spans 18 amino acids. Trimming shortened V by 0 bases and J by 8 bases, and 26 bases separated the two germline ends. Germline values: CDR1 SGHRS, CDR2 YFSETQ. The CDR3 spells CASSLAAPGLTAPSEAFF. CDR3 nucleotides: TGCGCCAGCAGCTTGGCCGCCCCCGGACTGACTGCCCCCTCCGAAGCTTTCTTT.

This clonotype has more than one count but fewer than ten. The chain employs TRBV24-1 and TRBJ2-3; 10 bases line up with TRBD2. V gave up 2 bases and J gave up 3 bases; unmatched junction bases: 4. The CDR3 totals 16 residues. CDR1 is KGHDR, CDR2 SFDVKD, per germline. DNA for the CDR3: TGTGCCACCAGTGATTCGAAAGCGGGAGGGACAGATACGCAGTATTTT. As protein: CATSDSKAGGTDTQYF.

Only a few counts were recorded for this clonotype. The CDR3 DNA reads as TGTGCCAGCAGTTACCGCGGGAGGGCCGGTTACAATGAGCAGTTCTTC. Protein sequence: CASSYRGRAGYNEQFF. The J gene is TRBJ2-1, the V gene TRBV6-5; 9 bases map to TRBD2. The germline V gene encodes CDR1 MNHEY and CDR2 SVGAGI. This CDR3 region has 16 residues. Trimming cost V 2 bases and J 4 bases; bases outside gene matches: 6.

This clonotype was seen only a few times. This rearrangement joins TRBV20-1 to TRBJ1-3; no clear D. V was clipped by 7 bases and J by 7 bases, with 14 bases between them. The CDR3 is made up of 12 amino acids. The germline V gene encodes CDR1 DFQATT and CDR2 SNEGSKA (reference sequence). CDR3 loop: CSGRGDGNTIYF. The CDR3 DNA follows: TGCAGTGGACGGGGTGACGGGAACACCATATATTTT.

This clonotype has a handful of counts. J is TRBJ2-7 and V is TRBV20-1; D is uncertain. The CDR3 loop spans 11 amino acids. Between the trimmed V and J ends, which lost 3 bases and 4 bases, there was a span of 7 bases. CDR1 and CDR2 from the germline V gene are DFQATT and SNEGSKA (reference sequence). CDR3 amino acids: CSASYAYEQYV. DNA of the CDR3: TGCAGTGCTAGCTATGCTTACGAGCAGTACGTC.

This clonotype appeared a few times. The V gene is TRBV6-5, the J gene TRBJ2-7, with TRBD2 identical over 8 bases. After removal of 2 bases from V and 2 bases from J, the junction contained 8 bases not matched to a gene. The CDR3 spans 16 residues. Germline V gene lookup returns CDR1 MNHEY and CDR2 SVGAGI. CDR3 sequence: CASSYPGGAGAYEQYF. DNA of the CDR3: TGTGCCAGCAGTTACCCCGGAGGAGCGGGAGCCTACGAGCAGTACTTC.

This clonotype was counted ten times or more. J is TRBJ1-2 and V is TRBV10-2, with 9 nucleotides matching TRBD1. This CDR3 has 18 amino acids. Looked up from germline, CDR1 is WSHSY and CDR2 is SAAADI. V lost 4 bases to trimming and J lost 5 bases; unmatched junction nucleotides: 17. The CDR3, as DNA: TGCGCCAGCAGTGGAAGTCTTGGGACAGGGAGTTTCGGGTATGGCTACACCTTC. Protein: CASSGSLGTGSFGYGYTF.

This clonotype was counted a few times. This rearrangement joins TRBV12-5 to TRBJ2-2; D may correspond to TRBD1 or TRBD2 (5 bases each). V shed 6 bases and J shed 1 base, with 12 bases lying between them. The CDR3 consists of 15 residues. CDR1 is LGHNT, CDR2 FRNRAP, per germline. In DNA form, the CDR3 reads TGTGCTAGTGGGCCGGGGCACTTGAACACCGGGGAGCTGTTTTTT. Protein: CASGPGHLNTGELFF. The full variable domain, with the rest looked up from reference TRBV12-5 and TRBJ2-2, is DARVTQTPRHKVTEMGQEVTMRCQPILGHNTVFWYRQTMMQGLELLAYFRNRAPLDDSGMPKDRFSAEMPDATLATLKIQPSEPRDSAVYFCASGPGHLNTGELFFGEGSRLTVL.

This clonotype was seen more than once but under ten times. The CDR3 is CSEKTSGETQYF. For the CDR3, the DNA is TGCAGCGAAAAGACTAGCGGGGAGACCCAGTACTTC. V usage is TRBV29-1 and J usage is TRBJ2-5; 10 bases map to TRBD2. With V trimmed by 7 bases and J by 5 bases, 4 bases remained unmatched. Germline V gene data show CDR1 as SQVTM and CDR2 as ANQGSEA. The CDR3 has 12 amino acids.

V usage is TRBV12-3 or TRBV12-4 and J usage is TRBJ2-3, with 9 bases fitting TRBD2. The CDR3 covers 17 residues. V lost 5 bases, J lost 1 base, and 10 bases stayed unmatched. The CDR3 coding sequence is TGTGCCAGCAGTCCCCATGTGCGGGGGGGCCGCACAGATACGCAGTATTTT. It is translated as CASSPHVRGGRTDTQYF.

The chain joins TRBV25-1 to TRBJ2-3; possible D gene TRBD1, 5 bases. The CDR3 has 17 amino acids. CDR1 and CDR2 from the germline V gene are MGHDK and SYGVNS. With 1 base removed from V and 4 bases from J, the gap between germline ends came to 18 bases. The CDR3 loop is CASSESLETDPSDTQYF. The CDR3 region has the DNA TGTGCCAGCAGTGAATCGCTGGAGACAGATCCTTCAGATACGCAGTATTTT.

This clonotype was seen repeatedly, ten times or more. For the CDR3, the DNA is TGTGCCAGCAGAACTCGGGATGCCACTGAAGCTTTCTTT. It encodes CASRTRDATEAFF. The rearrangement uses TRBV12-3 or TRBV12-4 and TRBJ1-1, with D unresolved. V gave up 6 bases and J gave up 4 bases, with 12 bases separating them. This CDR3 region has 13 residues.

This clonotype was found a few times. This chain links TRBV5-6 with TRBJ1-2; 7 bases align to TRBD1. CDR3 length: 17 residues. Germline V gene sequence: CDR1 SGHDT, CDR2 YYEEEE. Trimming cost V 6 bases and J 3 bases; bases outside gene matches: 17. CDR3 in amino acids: CASNPLQGRTSHYGYTF. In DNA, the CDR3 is TGTGCCAGCAACCCTTTACAGGGGCGAACATCCCACTATGGCTACACCTTC.

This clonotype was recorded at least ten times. The CDR3 reads CASSYRSGVIQETQYF. DNA for the CDR3: TGTGCCAGCAGTTACCGGTCGGGAGTTATTCAAGAGACCCAGTACTTC. The chain carries TRBV6-5 and TRBJ2-5; perhaps TRBD2 as D (6 bases). The V gene lost 2 bases and the J gene lost 2 bases, with 15 bases spanning the gap. The length of the CDR3 is 16 residues. CDR1 is MNHEY and CDR2 is SVGAGI in the germline V gene.

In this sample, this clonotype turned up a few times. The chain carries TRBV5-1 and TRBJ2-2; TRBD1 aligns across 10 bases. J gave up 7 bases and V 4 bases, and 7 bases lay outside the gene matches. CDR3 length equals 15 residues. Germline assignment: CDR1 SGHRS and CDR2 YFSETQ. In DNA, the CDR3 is TGCGCCAGCAGCCGGATGGGGACAGGGGACGGGGAGCTGTTTTTT. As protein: CASSRMGTGDGELFF.

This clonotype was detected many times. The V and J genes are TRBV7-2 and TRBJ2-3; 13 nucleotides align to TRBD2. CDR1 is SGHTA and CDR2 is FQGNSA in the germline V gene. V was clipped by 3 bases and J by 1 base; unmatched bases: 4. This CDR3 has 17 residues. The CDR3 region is CASSFAGTSGGTDTQYF. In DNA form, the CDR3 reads TGTGCCAGCAGCTTTGCCGGGACTAGCGGGGGCACAGATACGCAGTATTTT.

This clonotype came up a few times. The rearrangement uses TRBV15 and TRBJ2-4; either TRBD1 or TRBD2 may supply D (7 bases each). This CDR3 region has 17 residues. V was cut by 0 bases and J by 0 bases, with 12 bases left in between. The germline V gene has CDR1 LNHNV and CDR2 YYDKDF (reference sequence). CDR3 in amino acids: CATSRDQGGVAKNIQYF. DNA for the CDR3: TGTGCCACCAGCAGAGATCAGGGGGGGGTAGCCAAAAACATTCAGTACTTC.

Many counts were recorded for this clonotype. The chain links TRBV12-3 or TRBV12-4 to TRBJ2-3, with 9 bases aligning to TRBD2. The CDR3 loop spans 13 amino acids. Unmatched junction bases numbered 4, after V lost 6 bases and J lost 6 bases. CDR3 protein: CASRRGGQDTQYF. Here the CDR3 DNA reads TGTGCCAGCAGGCGGGGGGGGCAGGATACGCAGTATTTT.

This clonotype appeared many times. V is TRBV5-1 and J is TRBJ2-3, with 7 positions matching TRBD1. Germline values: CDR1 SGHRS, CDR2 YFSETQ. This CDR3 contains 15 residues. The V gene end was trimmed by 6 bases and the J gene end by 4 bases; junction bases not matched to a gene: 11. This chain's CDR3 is CASKEATGFADTQYF. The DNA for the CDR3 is TGCGCCAGCAAGGAGGCGACAGGGTTTGCAGATACGCAGTATTTT.

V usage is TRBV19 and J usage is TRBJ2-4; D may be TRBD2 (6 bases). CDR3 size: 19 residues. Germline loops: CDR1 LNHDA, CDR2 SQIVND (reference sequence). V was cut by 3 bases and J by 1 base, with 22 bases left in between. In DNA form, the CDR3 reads TGTGCCAGTAGTATCAACAGGAGACCGGGGAGGTGGGCCAAAAACATTCAGTACTTC. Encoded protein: CASSINRRPGRWAKNIQYF. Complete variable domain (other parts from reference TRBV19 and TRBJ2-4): DGGITQSPKYLFRKEGQNVTLSCEQNLNHDAMYWYRQDPGQGLRLIYYSQIVNDFQKGDIAEGYSVSREKKESFPLTVTSAQKNPTAFYLCASSINRRPGRWAKNIQYFGAGTRLSVL.

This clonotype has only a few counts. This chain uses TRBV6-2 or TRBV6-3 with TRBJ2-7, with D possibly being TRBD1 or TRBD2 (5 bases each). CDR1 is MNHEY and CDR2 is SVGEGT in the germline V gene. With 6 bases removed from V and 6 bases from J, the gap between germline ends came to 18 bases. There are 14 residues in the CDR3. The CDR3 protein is CASSFLGPVGEQYV. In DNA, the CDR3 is TGTGCCAGCAGCTTCCTGGGACCCGTGGGCGAGCAGTACGTC.

Here the CDR3 reads CASSTGGSGELFF. CDR3 nucleotide sequence: TGTGCCAGCAGCACAGGGGGGTCCGGGGAGCTGTTTTTT. This chain uses TRBV7-3 with TRBJ2-2; 8 bases match TRBD1. The CDR3 totals 13 residues. Trimming took 5 bases from V and 6 from J; bases not matched to a gene: 2. In germline, CDR1 is SGHTA, CDR2 FQGTGA.

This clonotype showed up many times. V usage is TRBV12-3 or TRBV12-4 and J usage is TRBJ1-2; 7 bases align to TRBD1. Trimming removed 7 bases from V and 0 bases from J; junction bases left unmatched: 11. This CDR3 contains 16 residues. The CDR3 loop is CASNPRQGATNYGYTF. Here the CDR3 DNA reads TGTGCCAGCAACCCGAGACAGGGAGCTACTAACTATGGCTACACCTTC.

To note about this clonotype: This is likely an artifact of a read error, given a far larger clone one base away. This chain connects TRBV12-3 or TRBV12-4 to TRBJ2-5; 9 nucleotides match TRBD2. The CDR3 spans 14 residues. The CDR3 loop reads CASGLTSGQETQYF. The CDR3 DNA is TGTGCCAGCGGTTTGACTAGCGGTCAAGAGACCCAGTACTTC.